This TCR beta chain was captured in a study of beta chain features in type 1 diabetes. Study observations and caveats: Shorter TCRB CDR3s, moderately but significantly so, marked every one of the four CD4+ subsets in Type 1 diabetes patients.

This clone was counted between two and nine times. What it binds is not known. What was sequenced were expressed TCRB transcripts, since all of the isolated RNA had been reverse transcribed. Some clones are missing from TCRdb's copy, which holds only in-frame ones; the method was immunoSEQ multiplex PCR. The sample yields around 320,000 clones, 13% to 15% seen once. V gave up 1 base and J gave up 2 bases; unmatched junction bases: 6. Germline CDR1 is MNHNS and CDR2 is SASEGT. This CDR3 is built from 16 residues. The chain links TRBV6-1 to TRBJ1-1, with TRBD1 matching over 8 bases. The sample taken for sequencing was central memory CD4+ T cells from blood. This sequence originates from a man younger than 45 in good health. The CDR3 spells CASSEDYRGVNTEAFF. The CDR3 bases are TGTGCCAGCAGTGAAGATTACAGGGGGGTCAACACTGAAGCTTTCTTT.